The 24 T cell receptor beta chains presented below share a single source sample, sequenced in a study of control samples from healthy donors and cancer patients (dated by TCRdb to 2020 to 2022). Receptor libraries were prepared by the immunoSEQ multiplex PCR assay. Drawn from immuneACCESS, this table holds only the in-frame rearrangements with V and J called that TCRdb kept. Clones are partly lost; checked studies trace under half to an unresolved V gene and leave the rest unexplained. Here the sample has fewer than 500,000 clones; around 90% occur a single time. The ten largest account for 5.5% to 8% of the sample. The source material was PBMCs. These receptors all come from a man between 35 and 55 years old with head and neck cancer.

The J gene is TRBJ2-1, the V gene TRBV2, with 14 bases aligning to TRBD2. Germline V gene lookup returns CDR1 SNHLY and CDR2 FYNNEI. V lost 6 bases to trimming and J lost 12 bases; unmatched junction nucleotides: 10. This CDR3 comprises 15 residues. The CDR3 reads CASRPGTSGSWVQFF. CDR3 sequence (DNA): TGTGCCAGCAGGCCCGGGACTAGCGGGAGTTGGGTGCAGTTCTTC.

This chain links TRBV7-2 with TRBJ1-2; D not resolved. Trimming stripped 5 bases from V and 7 bases from J, with 17 bases between. CDR1 is SGHTA, CDR2 FQGNSA, per germline. The CDR3 is 14 amino acids. The CDR3 is CASSLTMVRLGYTF. The CDR3 DNA sequence: TGTGCCAGCAGCCTCACTATGGTCCGTCTTGGCTACACCTTC.

The V call is TRBV6-5, the J call TRBJ2-3, with D unclear. The germline V and J ends were trimmed by 6 bases and 5 bases, with 15 bases remaining between them. From germline, CDR1 is MNHEY and CDR2 SVGAGI. The CDR3 length is 14 residues. CDR3 DNA sequence: TGTGCCAGCAGCGACACGGGTCGGGTAGATACGCAGTATTTT. Encoded protein: CASSDTGRVDTQYF.

This chain links TRBV6-2 or TRBV6-3 with TRBJ1-1, with a possible D match to TRBD1 (5 bases). Trimming pared 3 bases from V and 4 bases from J, leaving 15 bases between. Germline loops: CDR1 MNHEY, CDR2 SVGEGT. CDR3 length: 15 amino acids. CDR3 amino acids: CASSYRSGTSTEAFF. DNA for the CDR3: TGTGCCAGCAGTTATCGATCCGGGACCTCCACTGAAGCTTTCTTT.

This sequence joins TRBV10-1 and TRBJ2-3; 8 positions agree with TRBD2. CDR3 size: 14 residues. CDR1 WNHNN and CDR2 SYGVQD come from the germline V gene (reference sequence). Trimming cost V 5 bases and J 0 bases; bases outside gene matches: 1. The DNA of the CDR3 is TGCGCCAGCAGTACTAGCGGTAGCACAGATACGCAGTATTTT. Residues: CASSTSGSTDTQYF.

This chain links TRBV2 with TRBJ1-5; a possible D gene is TRBD1 (6 bases). Germline-derived CDR1 and CDR2 are SNHLY and FYNNEI. This CDR3 is 15 amino acids long. V gave up 5 bases and J gave up 3 bases, with 14 bases separating them. The CDR3 DNA follows: TGTGCCAGCAGTCGGCAGGGGACTCTCAATCAGCCCCAGCATTTT. Its translation is CASSRQGTLNQPQHF.

The chain links TRBV7-9 to TRBJ2-1, with 8 bases lining up with TRBD1. CDR1 is SEHNR, CDR2 FQNEAQ, per germline (reference sequence). After removal of 5 bases from V and 4 bases from J, the junction contained 7 bases not matched to a gene. The CDR3 runs to 15 residues. The CDR3 sequence: CASSAAGTGYNEQFF. The CDR3 region has the DNA TGTGCCAGCAGCGCTGCCGGGACAGGATACAATGAGCAGTTCTTC.

The chain carries TRBV6-5 and TRBJ1-2; weak D call: TRBD1 (6 bases). CDR1 is MNHEY, CDR2 SVGAGI, per germline. Trimming stripped 2 bases from V and 2 bases from J, with 9 bases between. The CDR3 runs 14 residues. The CDR3 loop is CASSYRTGNYGYTF. In nucleotides, the CDR3 is TGTGCCAGCAGTTACCGAACAGGGAACTATGGCTACACCTTC.

This chain links TRBV13 with TRBJ2-7; a possible D gene is TRBD1 (5 bases). Deletions cut 5 bases from V and 3 bases from J, with 17 bases between. The germline V gene has CDR1 PRHDT and CDR2 FYEKMQ (reference sequence). The CDR3 is made up of 15 amino acids. This CDR3 reads CASSPGHGESYEQYF. The CDR3 DNA follows: TGTGCCAGCAGCCCCGGACACGGAGAAAGCTACGAGCAGTACTTC.

The chain combines TRBV4-2 with TRBJ2-6; unclear D gene. The V gene lost 1 base and the J gene lost 0 bases, with 7 bases spanning the gap. CDR1 LGHNA and CDR2 YNFKEQ come from the germline V gene. The CDR3 totals 16 residues. In DNA form, the CDR3 reads TGTGCCAGCAGCCAAGTCTTTATCTCTGGGGCCAACGTCCTGACTTTC. Residues: CASSQVFISGANVLTF.

The V and J genes are TRBV5-4 and TRBJ1-1; D is undetermined. Germline values: CDR1 SGHNT, CDR2 YYREEE (reference sequence). The CDR3 is 15 residues long. Between the trimmed V and J ends, which lost 4 bases and 0 bases, there was a span of 13 bases. CDR3: CASSPGGGLNTEAFF. The DNA for the CDR3 is TGTGCCAGCAGCCCCGGTGGCGGATTGAACACTGAAGCTTTCTTT.

The chain carries TRBV9 and TRBJ2-2, with D possibly matching TRBD1 (5 bases). The V and J ends lost 3 bases and 3 bases respectively, with 9 bases between them. Germline loops: CDR1 SGDLS, CDR2 YYNGEE. The CDR3 length is 14 residues. In DNA form, the CDR3 reads TGTGCCAGCAGCGCCAGACAGTACACCGGGGAGCTGTTTTTT. This sequence encodes CASSARQYTGELFF.

The V call is TRBV4-1, the J call TRBJ1-5; tentatively, D is TRBD1 (5 bases). Trimming cost V 2 bases and J 3 bases, with 11 bases left between them. The germline V gene has CDR1 MGHRA and CDR2 YSYEKL. There are 15 residues in the CDR3. The CDR3 DNA reads TGCGCCAGCAGCCAAAGATTGACAGACAATCAGCCCCAGCATTTT. This translates into CASSQRLTDNQPQHF.

The chain is built from TRBV10-3 and TRBJ2-5, with a possible D match to TRBD1 (5 bases). Trimming pared 2 bases from V and 9 bases from J, leaving 10 bases between. Germline V gives CDR1 ENHRY, CDR2 SYGVKD. The CDR3 is 12 amino acids. The CDR3 region is CAISEDLGAQYF. The CDR3 nucleotides are TGTGCCATCAGTGAGGATCTAGGGGCCCAGTACTTC.

This clone was seen just once. V and J are TRBV3-1 (or the pseudogene TRBV3-2) and TRBJ1-2; no clear D. This CDR3 is built from 15 residues. CDR1 and CDR2 from the germline V gene are LGHDT and YNNKEL (reference sequence). Trimming left V 0 bases short and J 5 bases short, with 13 bases between. Here the CDR3 reads CASSQDADPLYGYTF. As DNA, the CDR3 is TGTGCCAGCAGCCAAGATGCAGACCCCCTATATGGCTACACCTTC.

The chain employs TRBV6-5 and TRBJ2-3, with D possibly being TRBD1 (5 bases). The CDR3 has 11 residues. CDR1 MNHEY and CDR2 SVGAGI come from the germline V gene. The V end was cut by 5 bases, the J end by 8 bases, with 8 bases between. The CDR3 sequence: CASSSDSTQYF. For the CDR3, the DNA is TGTGCCAGCAGTAGCGACAGTACGCAGTATTTT.

V is TRBV18 and J is TRBJ2-2; D call uncertain. The germline V and J ends were trimmed by 0 bases and 0 bases, with 2 bases remaining between them. Germline CDR1 KGHSH, CDR2 LQKENI. This CDR3 contains 14 residues. In nucleotides, the CDR3 is TGTGCCAGCTCACCACCGACGAACACCGGGGAGCTGTTTTTT. This gives the protein CASSPPTNTGELFF.

This chain links TRBV7-2 with TRBJ2-7; perhaps TRBD1 as D (6 bases). There are 14 residues in the CDR3. The ends were cut back, 2 bases at V and 0 bases at J, with 8 bases in the middle. Per the germline V gene, CDR1 is SGHTA and CDR2 is FQGNSA. CDR3 nucleotide sequence: TGTGCCAGCAGCTTAACCAGGGGCTCCTACGAGCAGTACTTC. Protein: CASSLTRGSYEQYF.

This clone was recorded once. This chain uses TRBV15 with TRBJ1-1; D remains ambiguous. The CDR3 has 14 amino acids. V was cut by 6 bases and J by 1 base, with 12 bases left in between. The germline CDR1 and CDR2 sequences are LNHNV and YYDKDF (reference sequence). The CDR3 spells CATSGSPGNTEAFF. CDR3 DNA: TGTGCCACCAGTGGGTCCCCCGGGAACACTGAAGCTTTCTTT. The variable domain in full, completed from reference TRBV15 and TRBJ1-1, reads DAMVIQNPRYQVTQFGKPVTLSCSQTLNHNVMYWYQQKSSQAPKLLFHYYDKDFNNEADTPDNFQSRRPNTSFCFLDIRSPGLGDTAMYLCATSGSPGNTEAFFGQGTRLTVV.

The table lists this clone with many counts. The chain recombines TRBV5-6 with TRBJ2-7; 8 bases agree with TRBD2. This CDR3 contains 14 residues. From germline, CDR1 is SGHDT and CDR2 YYEEEE. V shed 4 bases and J 4 bases; nucleotides not matched to a gene: 7. The CDR3 is CASSRESGRYEQYF. The CDR3 nucleotides read TGTGCCAGCAGCAGAGAGAGCGGGAGATACGAGCAGTACTTC.

The chain has TRBV6-6 and TRBJ2-7; 7 positions match TRBD1. The CDR3 is 18 amino acids. J lost 0 bases, V lost 5 bases, and 16 bases had no gene match. Germline V gene data show CDR1 as MNHNY and CDR2 as SVGAGI (reference sequence). DNA of the CDR3: TGTGCCAGCAGTCAATTCTTACCGACAGGGCCCTACTCCTACGAGCAGTACTTC. It is translated as CASSQFLPTGPYSYEQYF.

This clone turned up a few times. The rearrangement uses TRBV6-5 and TRBJ1-2, with D perhaps TRBD1 (6 bases). From germline, CDR1 is MNHEY and CDR2 SVGAGI. Trimming took 10 bases from V and 3 from J, leaving 15 bases between them. The CDR3 length is 13 residues. This CDR3 reads CATISGVHYGYTF. CDR3 bases: TGTGCCACCATTTCAGGGGTACACTATGGCTACACCTTC.

The V and J genes are TRBV6-1 and TRBJ1-5; D gene ambiguous. In germline, CDR1 is MNHNS, CDR2 SASEGT. The germline V and J ends were trimmed by 1 base and 4 bases, with 11 bases remaining between them. The CDR3 contains 15 residues. The CDR3 DNA reads as TGTGCCAGCAGTGAAGTGGGGAATGGGAATCAGCCCCAGCATTTT. It yields the protein CASSEVGNGNQPQHF.

The rearrangement joins TRBV30 to TRBJ2-2; no clear D. Trimming removed 1 base from V and 2 bases from J, with 5 bases in between. The germline CDR1 and CDR2 sequences are GTSNPN and SVGIG (reference sequence). This CDR3 has 13 residues. Here the CDR3 reads CAWSALNTGELFF. CDR3 coding DNA: TGTGCCTGGAGTGCGCTTAACACCGGGGAGCTGTTTTTT.